These 27 T cell receptor beta chains originate from one sample sequenced in a study of post-analysis software for immune sequencing data (dated by TCRdb to between 2014 and 2016). Overall results and qualifications from the work: Roughly 5 TRBV segments, including TRBV5-6, TRBV5-1 and TRBV20-1, were significantly more frequent in patients than controls.

The library was obtained by PCR. The listed sequencing device is Illumina HiSeq 2500. To reduce PCR and sequencing biases, unique molecular identifiers were incorporated into the TCR beta cDNA libraries. The public sequencing data were trimmed at Q25 with fastp and processed into clonotypes with MiXCR by TCRdb, which kept only in-frame beta chains. Identical CDR3 protein sequences are pooled into one entry, listed with their most common genes and DNA. The sample has approximately 460,000 distinct CDR3 sequences on record, roughly 45% of them singletons. The ten most abundant clones make up around 10% of the sample. Their antigens remain unidentified. Sequences were obtained from blood. The receptors were gathered from a girl aged 5-17 years with multiple sclerosis.

This clonotype has a single count. One junction end disagrees with the germline gene, perhaps due to a read error. V gene TRBV7-2 combines with J gene TRBJ1-5; D gene ambiguous. Germline V CDR1 and CDR2: SGHTA, FQGNSA. This CDR3 is 13 amino acids long. The CDR3 DNA follows: TGTGCCGGCAGCTCCTCTAGCAATCAGCCCCAGCATTTT. Translated: CAGSSSSNQPQHF.

This chain links TRBV7-9 with TRBJ2-1, with D tentatively TRBD2 (5 bases). The CDR3 extends over 16 amino acids. CDR1 is SEHNR, CDR2 FQNEAQ, per germline (reference sequence). V was cut by 6 bases and J by 7 bases, with 22 bases left in between. The CDR3 spells CASRPVRDYSSNEQFF. CDR3 sequence (DNA): TGTGCCAGCAGACCCGTCCGGGATTACTCTTCGAATGAGCAGTTCTTC. Variable domain in full (rest from reference TRBV7-9 and TRBJ2-1): DTGVSQNPRHKITKRGQNVTFRCDPISEHNRLYWYRQTLGQGPEFLTYFQNEAQLEKSRLLSDRFSAERPKGSFSTLEIQRTEQGDSAMYLCASRPVRDYSSNEQFFGPGTRLTVL.

The CDR3 region has the DNA TGTGCCAGCAGCCCGACAGGGGGTAGCAATCAGCCCCAGCATTTT. Translated: CASSPTGGSNQPQHF. V gene TRBV12-3 or TRBV12-4 combines with J gene TRBJ1-5, with 9 bases lining up with TRBD1. V lost 6 bases and J lost 0; bases outside the gene matches: 3. CDR3 length equals 15 residues.

The CDR3 spells CSARGQGRSDTQYF. Here the CDR3 DNA reads TGCAGTGCTAGAGGCCAGGGCCGCTCAGATACGCAGTATTTT. The chain employs TRBV20-1 and TRBJ2-3; perhaps TRBD1 as D (5 bases). CDR1 is DFQATT, CDR2 SNEGSKA, per germline (reference sequence). Trimming stripped 1 base from V and 4 bases from J, with 12 bases between. This CDR3 has 14 amino acids.

V gene TRBV4-2 combines with J gene TRBJ2-2; D unresolved. CDR1 is LGHNA, CDR2 YNFKEQ, per germline. Trimming stripped 0 bases from V and 0 bases from J, with 11 bases between. The CDR3 loop spans 17 amino acids. The CDR3 loop is CASSQDPTNANTGELFF. The CDR3, as DNA: TGTGCCAGCAGCCAAGATCCCACTAACGCGAACACCGGGGAGCTGTTTTTT.

This chain uses TRBV20-1 with TRBJ2-7; TRBD2 agrees at 10 bases. Per germline, CDR1 DFQATT and CDR2 SNEGSKA (reference sequence). Trimming took 3 bases from V and 1 from J; bases not matched to a gene: 3. The CDR3 spans 14 residues. The CDR3 bases are TGCAGTGCTAGCGTAGCGGGAGGATCCTACGAGCAGTACTTC. Protein sequence: CSASVAGGSYEQYF.

V usage is TRBV7-2 and J usage is TRBJ2-7; maybe TRBD2 (6 bases). CDR1 SGHTA and CDR2 FQGNSA come from the germline V gene. There are 14 residues in the CDR3. Trimming took off 5 bases at V and 3 bases at J, with 14 bases between the two ends. CDR3 DNA sequence: TGTGCCAGCAGCACGACTAGGGGTGTCTACGAGCAGTACTTC. This translates into CASSTTRGVYEQYF.

This clonotype was seen a handful of times. The CDR3 bases are TGTGCCAGCAGTTATCGGACAGGGCAGAAGACCCAGTACTTC. It specifies CASSYRTGQKTQYF. This chain connects TRBV6-2 or TRBV6-3 to TRBJ2-7; 8 bases are a match to TRBD1. The end of the DNA aligns better with TRBJ2-5, so the J call may be wrong. There are 14 residues in the CDR3. The germline V gene has CDR1 MNHEY and CDR2 SVGEGT.

There are a few counts of this clonotype. The gene calls are TRBV6-5 and TRBJ1-2, with D possibly being TRBD1 (5 bases). The CDR3 runs 13 residues. Per germline, CDR1 MNHEY and CDR2 SVGAGI. V lost 6 bases to trimming and J lost 3 bases, with 11 bases between them. The chain's CDR3 is CASRRGLDYGYTF. The CDR3 DNA sequence: TGTGCCAGCAGGAGGGGTTTAGACTATGGCTACACCTTC.

This chain connects TRBV4-1 to TRBJ2-1, with D possibly matching TRBD2 (6 bases). This CDR3 region has 12 residues. Germline V gene data show CDR1 as MGHRA and CDR2 as YSYEKL. V lost 4 bases and J lost 8, with 9 bases in between. The CDR3 region is CASSPSGDEQFF. The CDR3 DNA is TGCGCCAGCAGCCCGTCGGGAGATGAGCAGTTCTTC.

V usage is TRBV14 and J usage is TRBJ2-7; D is possibly TRBD2 (6 bases). V was cut by 6 bases and J by 6 bases, with 15 bases left in between. CDR1 is SGHDN and CDR2 is FVKESK in the germline V gene. The CDR3 length is 13 residues. This chain's CDR3 is CASRQFRETEQYF. The CDR3 DNA reads as TGTGCCAGCAGGCAATTCCGGGAGACCGAGCAGTACTTC. The full variable domain, with the rest looked up from reference TRBV14 and TRBJ2-7, is EAGVTQFPSHSVIEKGQTVTLRCDPISGHDNLYWYRRVMGKEIKFLLHFVKESKQDESGMPNNRFLAERTGGTYSTLKVQPAELEDSGVYFCASRQFRETEQYFGPGTRLTVT.

This clonotype was seen only a few times. This chain joins TRBV6-6 and TRBJ2-5; D is possibly TRBD1 or TRBD2 (6 bases each). V gave up 3 bases and J gave up 3 bases, with 17 bases separating them. The CDR3 is 16 residues long. The germline CDR1 and CDR2 sequences are MNHNY and SVGAGI (reference sequence). This chain's CDR3 is CASSYGWGAPEETQYF. CDR3 nucleotides: TGTGCCAGCAGTTATGGGTGGGGGGCGCCGGAAGAGACCCAGTACTTC.

This clonotype has only a few counts. This chain connects TRBV18 to TRBJ2-7, with D possibly called TRBD1 or TRBD2 (6 bases each). Looked up from germline, CDR1 is KGHSH and CDR2 is LQKENI. The CDR3 covers 16 residues. V lost 3 bases, J lost 0 bases, and 15 bases lay in between. The CDR3 DNA reads TGTGCCAGCTCACCTCGGAGTGGGGGGCTCTCCTACGAGCAGTACTTC. Translation: CASSPRSGGLSYEQYF.

The rearrangement uses TRBV5-1 and TRBJ2-7, with 8 bases identical to TRBD1. Germline CDR1 reads SGHRS; CDR2 reads YFSETQ. This CDR3 has 16 amino acids. V lost 2 bases to trimming and J lost 8 bases; unmatched junction nucleotides: 15. The CDR3 sequence: CASSLPRRTGTRQQYF. The CDR3 DNA sequence: TGCGCCAGCAGCTTACCCCGACGGACAGGGACTCGGCAGCAGTACTTC. The variable domain in full, completed from reference TRBV5-1 and TRBJ2-7, reads KAGVTQTPRYLIKTRGQQVTLSCSPISGHRSVSWYQQTPGQGLQFLFEYFSETQRNKGNFPGRFSGRQFSNSRSEMNVSTLELGDSALYLCASSLPRRTGTRQQYFGPGTRLTVT.

This chain uses TRBV29-1 with TRBJ1-1, with 7 bases that match TRBD1. The CDR3 totals 11 residues. With 7 bases clipped from V and 13 bases from J, the junction kept 12 bases outside the gene matches. Germline CDR1 SQVTM, CDR2 ANQGSEA. The CDR3 loop reads CSASSGTASFF. As DNA, the CDR3 is TGCAGCGCCTCATCCGGGACAGCCAGTTTCTTT.

The genes are TRBV7-2 and TRBJ2-1, with unresolved D. Trimming removed 1 base at V and 0 bases at J, with 7 bases between. This CDR3 contains 15 residues. The V gene's germline CDR1 is SGHTA and CDR2 FQGNSA. In nucleotides, the CDR3 is TGTGCCAGCAGCTTAGATGACAACTCCTACAATGAGCAGTTCTTC. Its protein is CASSLDDNSYNEQFF.

This clonotype was detected a few times. The chain has TRBV20-1 and TRBJ2-2; 7 nucleotides align to TRBD1. Germline loops: CDR1 DFQATT, CDR2 SNEGSKA (reference sequence). This CDR3 spans 16 amino acids. With V trimmed by 2 bases and J by 2 bases, 8 bases remained unmatched. CDR3 nucleotides: TGCAGTGCTAGAAAAATAGGACAGGTCAACACCGGGGAGCTGTTTTTT. It is translated as CSARKIGQVNTGELFF.

The chain employs TRBV5-1 and TRBJ2-1; 10 bases map to TRBD2. Unmatched junction bases numbered 4, after V lost 6 bases and J lost 4 bases. The CDR3 is 14 amino acids. The V gene's germline CDR1 is SGHRS and CDR2 YFSETQ. CDR3 sequence reads: CASKRTSGYNEQFF. The CDR3, as DNA: TGCGCCAGCAAGAGGACTAGCGGTTACAATGAGCAGTTCTTC.

This clonotype was recorded at least ten times. The chain employs TRBV5-1 and TRBJ2-7, with TRBD1 matching 7 bases. The germline V gene encodes CDR1 SGHRS and CDR2 YFSETQ. The V segment lost 0 bases and the J segment 2 bases; nucleotides outside the gene matches: 2. CDR3 length: 14 residues. CDR3 loop: CASSLGQGPYEQYF. In nucleotides, the CDR3 is TGCGCCAGCAGCTTGGGACAGGGACCCTACGAGCAGTACTTC.

The chain uses TRBV5-1 and TRBJ2-3, with D tentatively TRBD1 (6 bases). This CDR3 has 14 amino acids. V was clipped by 0 bases and J by 4 bases, with 9 bases between them. Germline CDR1 and CDR2: SGHRS and YFSETQ. Here the CDR3 DNA reads TGCGCCAGCAGCTTGGTCACAGGGTCAGATACGCAGTATTTT. Translation: CASSLVTGSDTQYF. The entire variable domain, with the rest obtained from reference TRBV5-1 and TRBJ2-3, is as follows: KAGVTQTPRYLIKTRGQQVTLSCSPISGHRSVSWYQQTPGQGLQFLFEYFSETQRNKGNFPGRFSGRQFSNSRSEMNVSTLELGDSALYLCASSLVTGSDTQYFGPGTRLTVL.

This clonotype showed up just a few times. This chain connects TRBV6-1 to TRBJ2-6; no clear D gene. The germline gives CDR1 MNHNS, CDR2 SASEGT. The CDR3 is made up of 16 amino acids. Trimming left V 4 bases short and J 0 bases short, with 10 bases between. The CDR3 DNA reads as TGTGCCAGCAGTGCGTCCGGGTCCTCTGGGGCCAACGTCCTGACTTTC. Its translation is CASSASGSSGANVLTF.

The chain employs TRBV9 and TRBJ2-1; D possibly corresponds to TRBD2 (6 bases). Trimming pared 0 bases from V and 15 bases from J, leaving 22 bases between. This CDR3 has 15 residues. Germline V CDR1 and CDR2: SGDLS, YYNGEE. The CDR3 DNA is TGTGCCAGCAGCGTAGGAGCGGTTGGGGCGGGACCGTCGTTCTTC. Amino acids: CASSVGAVGAGPSFF.

This clonotype has more than one count but fewer than ten. The V and J genes are TRBV5-5 and TRBJ1-1, with no clear D. V was clipped by 4 bases and J by 1 base, with 14 bases between them. The length of the CDR3 is 15 residues. CDR1 SGHKS and CDR2 YYEKEE come from the germline V gene (reference sequence). The CDR3 region has the DNA TGTGCCAGCAGCACATCCACTTACAGGAACACTGAAGCTTTCTTT. Its protein product is CASSTSTYRNTEAFF.

This chain joins TRBV12-3 or TRBV12-4 and TRBJ1-2; 10 positions agree with TRBD1. Unmatched junction bases numbered 7, after V lost 5 bases and J lost 4 bases. The CDR3 extends over 15 amino acids. The DNA for the CDR3 is TGTGCCAGCAGTCGGGGACAGGGGATTCTCTATGGCTACACCTTC. This encodes CASSRGQGILYGYTF.

The rearrangement uses TRBV4-2 and TRBJ1-1; D might be TRBD1 (6 bases). This CDR3 has 13 residues. Trimming shortened V by 1 base and J by 8 bases, and 11 bases separated the two germline ends. The germline V gene encodes CDR1 LGHNA and CDR2 YNFKEQ. DNA of the CDR3: TGTGCCAGCAGCCAAGTTGGGGGCCAGGAAGCTTTCTTT. It translates to CASSQVGGQEAFF.

The chain combines TRBV29-1 with TRBJ1-4, with 11 bases fitting TRBD1. CDR1 and CDR2 (germline): SQVTM, ANQGSEA. V was pared by 6 bases and J by 8 bases, with 8 bases of the junction left unmatched. The CDR3 runs to 14 residues. CDR3 region: CSVPGTGGKEKLFF. The CDR3 DNA sequence: TGCAGCGTGCCCGGGACAGGGGGGAAAGAAAAACTGTTTTTT.

The chain is built from TRBV20-1 and TRBJ2-3; a weak D match, TRBD2 (5 bases). This CDR3 comprises 16 residues. Trimming removed 0 bases from V and 5 bases from J, with 18 bases in between. Germline lookup yields CDR1 DFQATT and CDR2 SNEGSKA (reference sequence). Here the CDR3 DNA reads TGCAGTGCTAGAGATCTTGAGACTACCTTGGGAGATACGCAGTATTTT. Protein: CSARDLETTLGDTQYF.